These 32 T cell receptor beta chains share one sample of origin, sequenced in a study of shared clonotypes between healthy human individuals. TCRdb's table, derived via immunoSEQ multiplex PCR, lists solely in-frame clones and lacks some. The sample shows 950,000 to 1,300,000 clones, about 75% of them seen only once. The sequenced sample consisted of memory CD4+ T cells sorted from blood. The sample's subset: CD45RA-negative fraction. These receptors all stem from a man aged 18 to 30 in good health.

This chain connects TRBV6-1 to TRBJ2-3; 10 bases are a match to TRBD2. Germline CDR1 MNHNS, CDR2 SASEGT. CDR3 length: 15 amino acids. The J segment lost 2 bases and the V segment lost 8 bases, leaving 7 bases of the junction unmatched. DNA of the CDR3: TGTGCCAGCGCTACAGGACTAGCGGTCACAGATACGCAGTATTTT. Translated: CASATGLAVTDTQYF.

This chain uses TRBV5-1 with TRBJ2-7, with TRBD1 matching 10 bases. V gave up 3 bases and J gave up 2 bases; unmatched junction bases: 5. This CDR3 is built from 15 residues. Germline CDR1 reads SGHRS; CDR2 reads YFSETQ. CDR3 DNA: TGCGCCAGCAGCTCTTACGGGACAGGGGCCTACGAGCAGTACTTC. It yields the protein CASSSYGTGAYEQYF.

V gene TRBV10-3 combines with J gene TRBJ1-5, with a weak D call TRBD1 (5 bases). The CDR3 sequence is 14 residues long. The V end lost 6 bases, the J end lost 0 bases, and 9 bases lay between the germline ends. Germline V gene data show CDR1 as ENHRY and CDR2 as SYGVKD. In nucleotides, the CDR3 is TGTGCCATCAGGGACAACTATAGCAATCAGCCCCAGCATTTT. It encodes CAIRDNYSNQPQHF.

This chain uses TRBV11-2 with TRBJ1-3, with D possibly being TRBD1 (6 bases). The CDR3 runs to 18 residues. The germline CDR1 and CDR2 sequences are SGHAT and FQNNGV. The V gene lost 4 bases and the J gene lost 3 bases, with 22 bases spanning the gap. The DNA for the CDR3 is TGTGCCAGCAGCTCCGCGACCCCGCAGGGGTTCGGTGGAAACACCATATATTTT. Its protein is CASSSATPQGFGGNTIYF. The full variable domain, rest sourced from reference TRBV11-2 and TRBJ1-3, is EAGVAQSPRYKIIEKRQSVAFWCNPISGHATLYWYQQILGQGPKLLIQFQNNGVVDDSQLPKDRFSAERLKGVDSTLKIQPAKLEDSAVYLCASSSATPQGFGGNTIYFGEGSWLTVV.

J is TRBJ1-4 and V is TRBV6-9; unclear D gene. There are 12 residues in the CDR3. CDR1 and CDR2 from the germline V gene are MNHGY and SVAAGI. The V and J ends lost 4 bases and 5 bases respectively, with 5 bases between them. The CDR3 loop reads CASSSRNEKLFF. DNA of the CDR3: TGTGCCAGCAGTTCGCGCAATGAAAAACTGTTTTTT.

CDR3 coding DNA: TGTGCCAGCACGAACGACAGGGGCAATGAGCAGTTCTTC. This encodes CASTNDRGNEQFF. This chain connects TRBV6-6 to TRBJ2-1, with 8 bases that match TRBD1. V was clipped by 7 bases and J by 6 bases; unmatched bases: 5. The CDR3 is 13 amino acids. CDR1 MNHNY and CDR2 SVGAGI come from the germline V gene (reference sequence).

The count of this clone is one. CDR3 coding DNA: TGTGCCAGCAGTTACAAAGGGACAGGGCTTAACTATGGCTACACCTTC. This codes for CASSYKGTGLNYGYTF. V and J are TRBV6-5 and TRBJ1-2, with 9 bases matching TRBD1. The germline CDR1 and CDR2 sequences are MNHEY and SVGAGI. The CDR3 consists of 16 residues. Unmatched junction bases numbered 5, after V lost 2 bases and J lost 1 base.

This CDR3 is CASSYPGLAGYEQYF. DNA of the CDR3: TGTGCCAGCAGTTACCCGGGACTAGCGGGGTACGAGCAGTACTTC. The chain has TRBV6-5 and TRBJ2-7; TRBD2 matches at 13 bases. The V gene's germline CDR1 is MNHEY and CDR2 SVGAGI. The CDR3 runs 15 residues. With 2 bases clipped from V and 4 bases from J, the junction kept 2 bases outside the gene matches.

This chain joins TRBV30 and TRBJ1-1, with a weak D call TRBD1 (5 bases). The CDR3 has 13 amino acids. V was cut by 2 bases and J by 6 bases, with 13 bases left in between. Per germline, CDR1 GTSNPN and CDR2 SVGIG (reference sequence). CDR3 loop: CAWSYRKGSEAFF. CDR3 sequence (DNA): TGTGCCTGGAGTTACAGGAAGGGATCTGAAGCTTTCTTT.

The chain uses TRBV28 and TRBJ2-1; TRBD2 agrees at 10 bases. Per the germline V gene, CDR1 is MDHEN and CDR2 is SYDVKM. The CDR3 runs 15 residues. The V gene end was trimmed by 6 bases and the J gene end by 6 bases; junction bases not matched to a gene: 8. CDR3 protein: CASSPGTSVSNEQFF. The DNA for the CDR3 is TGTGCCAGCAGCCCAGGGACTAGCGTTTCCAATGAGCAGTTCTTC.

This chain links TRBV27 with TRBJ1-4, with D possibly TRBD1 on 6 matching bases. V dropped 5 bases and J dropped 3 bases, with 7 bases sitting between them. Germline CDR1 is MNHEY and CDR2 is SMNVEV (reference sequence). The CDR3 runs 13 residues. CDR3 sequence (DNA): TGTGCCAGCAGTGGGGGGCCTAATGAAAAACTGTTTTTT. Translation gives CASSGGPNEKLFF.

This clone was seen repeatedly, ten times or more. The rearrangement links TRBV7-3 to TRBJ2-1; a possible D gene is TRBD2 (6 bases). The ends were cut back, 0 bases at V and 3 bases at J, with 9 bases in the middle. CDR1 and CDR2 (germline): SGHTA, FQGTGA. The CDR3 consists of 15 residues. The CDR3 region has the DNA TGTGCCAGCAGCTTAACATGGGGGGACTACAATGAGCAGTTCTTC. Residues: CASSLTWGDYNEQFF. Variable domain in full (rest from reference TRBV7-3 and TRBJ2-1): GAGVSQTPSNKVTEKGKYVELRCDPISGHTALYWYRQSLGQGPEFLIYFQGTGAADDSGLPNDRFFAVRPEGSVSTLKIQRTERGDSAVYLCASSLTWGDYNEQFFGPGTRLTVL.

V gene TRBV11-2 combines with J gene TRBJ1-1; 9 bases are shared with TRBD1. This CDR3 region has 15 residues. Germline V gives CDR1 SGHAT, CDR2 FQNNGV. The V gene end was trimmed by 5 bases and the J gene end by 4 bases; junction bases not matched to a gene: 8. The CDR3 DNA is TGTGCCAGCAGCGTGACGACAGGGGGAGGCACTGAAGCTTTCTTT. Protein sequence: CASSVTTGGGTEAFF.

This sequence joins TRBV10-1 and TRBJ2-4; no clear D gene. The germline V gene encodes CDR1 WNHNN and CDR2 SYGVQD (reference sequence). CDR3 length equals 13 residues. Trimming took 3 bases from V and 4 from J, leaving 7 bases between them. The CDR3 protein is CASSEGSKNIQYF. CDR3 DNA sequence: TGCGCCAGCAGTGAAGGGTCTAAAAACATTCAGTACTTC.

This clone is a singleton in its sample. The chain recombines TRBV5-1 with TRBJ1-4; weak D call: TRBD1 (6 bases). The CDR3 contains 15 residues. With 4 bases removed from V and 3 bases from J, the gap between germline ends came to 13 bases. The germline V gene has CDR1 SGHRS and CDR2 YFSETQ. The CDR3 is CASSGAGAANEKLFF. CDR3 sequence (DNA): TGCGCCAGCAGCGGGGCGGGGGCGGCTAATGAAAAACTGTTTTTT.

This clone was observed once. V gene TRBV7-2 combines with J gene TRBJ2-3; D perhaps matches TRBD1 (6 bases). This CDR3 has 15 residues. The germline V gene has CDR1 SGHTA and CDR2 FQGNSA. Trimming removed 1 base at V and 3 bases at J, with 11 bases between. CDR3 nucleotides: TGTGCCAGCAGCTTAGACGTAGGGGGTACAGATACGCAGTATTTT. Translated, it gives CASSLDVGGTDTQYF.

The gene calls are TRBV6-5 and TRBJ2-7; D perhaps matches TRBD1 (6 bases). Germline lookup yields CDR1 MNHEY and CDR2 SVGAGI. V was trimmed by 7 bases and J by 3 bases, leaving 13 bases between them. The CDR3 sequence is 13 residues long. CDR3 sequence: CASMGNRDYEQYF. CDR3 nucleotide sequence: TGTGCCAGCATGGGAAACAGGGACTACGAGCAGTACTTC.

As regards this clone: Within the sample, other DNA sequences also encode this same CDR3. The V and J genes are TRBV5-4 and TRBJ2-3; the match to TRBD1 covers 9 bases. Germline values: CDR1 SGHNT, CDR2 YYREEE (reference sequence). V trimming: 4 bases; J trimming: 3 bases; junction bases outside the gene matches: 3. The CDR3 covers 14 residues. CDR3 sequence: CASSPGTGTDTQYF. CDR3 nucleotide sequence: TGTGCCAGCAGCCCAGGGACAGGGACAGATACGCAGTATTTT.

The DNA for the CDR3 is TGTGCCAGCTCCTTCGGCGAGGGCCGGTCGTGGGAGCAGTACTTC. Translating gives CASSFGEGRSWEQYF. The rearrangement uses TRBV18 and TRBJ2-7; maybe TRBD2 (5 bases). Germline loops: CDR1 KGHSH, CDR2 LQKENI. V lost 6 bases and J lost 7, with 22 bases in between. There are 15 residues in the CDR3.

This sequence joins TRBV2 and TRBJ2-5; perhaps D is TRBD1 or TRBD2 (5 bases each). Germline V gene data show CDR1 as SNHLY and CDR2 as FYNNEI. Trimming left V 4 bases short and J 5 bases short, with 14 bases between. The CDR3 is made up of 14 amino acids. The DNA for the CDR3 is TGTGCCAGCAGTGCTGGGACCCCCGAGGAGACCCAGTACTTC. This translates into CASSAGTPEETQYF.

Here the CDR3 DNA reads TGCGCCAGCAGCGACTTAAATCGTAGGGATACGCAGTATTTT. Protein sequence: CASSDLNRRDTQYF. The chain has TRBV5-1 and TRBJ2-3; D is uncertain. Germline CDR1 reads SGHRS; CDR2 reads YFSETQ. This CDR3 spans 14 amino acids. V lost 4 bases and J lost 6, with 15 bases in between.

CDR3 sequence (DNA): TGTGCCATCAGTGAACAGGGGAAAGAGACCCAGTACTTC. As protein: CAISEQGKETQYF. The rearrangement joins TRBV10-3 to TRBJ2-5; 7 bases are a match to TRBD1. The germline V gene encodes CDR1 ENHRY and CDR2 SYGVKD. Germline trimming cut 3 bases from V and 3 bases from J; bases unmatched to any gene: 1. The CDR3 extends over 13 amino acids.

This clone occurred a few times. The rearrangement links TRBV4-1 to TRBJ2-7, with D perhaps assigned TRBD1 or TRBD2 (5 bases each). Germline assignment: CDR1 MGHRA and CDR2 YSYEKL. Trimming took 4 bases from V and 0 from J, leaving 19 bases between them. The CDR3 has 17 amino acids. CDR3 amino acids: CASSRLSVGTGSYEQYF. DNA of the CDR3: TGCGCCAGCAGCCGTTTGTCGGTAGGGACGGGCTCCTACGAGCAGTACTTC.

The chain uses TRBV7-2 and TRBJ2-3; the match to TRBD1 covers 8 bases. Germline V gene sequence: CDR1 SGHTA, CDR2 FQGNSA. The J segment lost 0 bases and the V segment lost 1 base, leaving 6 bases of the junction unmatched. This CDR3 has 17 amino acids. The CDR3 coding sequence is TGTGCCAGCAGCTTAGTGGCAGGGGGCATGAGCACAGATACGCAGTATTTT. It yields the protein CASSLVAGGMSTDTQYF.

The chain couples TRBV7-8 to TRBJ1-2; TRBD1 might be the D (5 bases). V lost 5 bases, J lost 1 base, and 14 bases lay in between. The CDR3 runs to 15 residues. Looked up from germline, CDR1 is SGHVS and CDR2 is FQNEAQ. CDR3 protein: CASSADSGFNYGYTF. The CDR3 DNA follows: TGTGCCAGCAGCGCAGACAGTGGGTTTAACTATGGCTACACCTTC.

The chain combines TRBV30 with TRBJ1-6; maybe TRBD1 (5 bases). This CDR3 is built from 15 residues. V was shortened by 0 bases and J by 4 bases, with 10 bases between the two germline ends. Germline V lookup: CDR1 GTSNPN, CDR2 SVGIG (reference sequence). The CDR3 DNA sequence: TGTGCCTGGAGTGTGGTCGGGGGTTATAATTCACCCCTCCACTTT. Translating it yields CAWSVVGGYNSPLHF. Together with reference TRBV30 and TRBJ1-6, the CDR3 gives the full variable domain: SQTIHQWPATLVQPVGSPLSLECTVEGTSNPNLYWYRQAAGRGLQLLFYSVGIGQISSEVPQNLSASRPQDRQFILSSKKLLLSDSGFYLCAWSVVGGYNSPLHFGNGTRLTVT.

The chain uses TRBV27 and TRBJ2-7; TRBD2 is a possible D gene (6 bases). This CDR3 contains 15 residues. The V end lost 2 bases, the J end lost 3 bases, and 14 bases lay between the germline ends. CDR1 and CDR2 (germline): MNHEY, SMNVEV (reference sequence). The CDR3 bases are TGTGCCAGCAGTTTAGAGGGAGTCGGGGGCTACGAGCAGTACTTC. This sequence encodes CASSLEGVGGYEQYF.

The chain links TRBV4-3 to TRBJ2-1; TRBD1 matches at 9 bases. CDR1 LGHNA and CDR2 YSLEER come from the germline V gene. The CDR3 contains 17 residues. Germline trimming cut 0 bases from V and 7 bases from J; bases unmatched to any gene: 10. The CDR3 coding sequence is TGCGCCAGCAGCCAAGAAGTGAACAGGGGGCTGACAAATGAGCAGTTCTTC. Protein sequence: CASSQEVNRGLTNEQFF.

This clone was observed a handful of times. The chain joins TRBV18 to TRBJ1-2; 7 positions match TRBD1. The CDR3 extends over 17 amino acids. Germline V CDR1 and CDR2: KGHSH, LQKENI. V shed 3 bases, J shed 0 bases, and the junction held 10 bases outside the gene matches. CDR3 sequence reads: CASSPITGVSSNYGYTF. The CDR3 nucleotides read TGTGCCAGCTCACCTATCACAGGGGTCAGTTCTAACTATGGCTACACCTTC.

To note about this clone: The sample contains more than one DNA sequence encoding this CDR3. The V gene is TRBV6-6, the J gene TRBJ1-1; D is unresolved. V lost 5 bases, J lost 2 bases, and 9 bases lay in between. This CDR3 comprises 13 residues. The germline CDR1 and CDR2 sequences are MNHNY and SVGAGI (reference sequence). The chain's CDR3 is CASSLSPNTEAFF. CDR3 sequence (DNA): TGTGCCAGCAGTCTGTCCCCTAACACTGAAGCTTTCTTT.

The CDR3 loop reads CASSFPTGTYNEQFF. CDR3 DNA sequence: TGTGCCAGCAGCTTTCCAACCGGTACCTACAATGAGCAGTTCTTC. The V gene is TRBV5-6, the J gene TRBJ2-1; no clear D. Trimming stripped 2 bases from V and 2 bases from J, with 11 bases between. The CDR3 is 15 residues long. Germline lookup yields CDR1 SGHDT and CDR2 YYEEEE.

This rearrangement joins TRBV27 to TRBJ2-7, with D unclear. The germline V gene has CDR1 MNHEY and CDR2 SMNVEV (reference sequence). The CDR3 runs to 15 residues. Trimming pared 1 base from V and 4 bases from J, leaving 14 bases between. The CDR3 is CASSLYPGDGYEQYF. In DNA form, the CDR3 reads TGTGCCAGCAGTTTATATCCAGGAGATGGATACGAGCAGTACTTC.